Detailed here is one T cell receptor beta chain. The record originates from a study of blood T cell repertoires in COVID-19. Germline values: CDR1 MNHNY, CDR2 SVGAGI (reference sequence). This CDR3 spans 16 amino acids. Trimming took 0 bases from V and 4 from J, leaving 13 bases between them. Repertoires were generated with immunoSEQ multiplex PCR, while TCRdb's copy carries only in-frame clones and drops some. The sample consists of approximately 50,000 clones, roughly nine tenths of them appearing once. This sequence joins TRBV6-6 and TRBJ1-5, with a weak D call TRBD1 (5 bases). The clonotype was recovered from an elderly woman with acute or convalescent COVID-19. The material sequenced was peripheral blood. CDR3 residues: CASSYSKPGLNQPQHF. Here the CDR3 DNA reads TGTGCCAGCAGTTACTCTAAGCCAGGGTTGAATCAGCCCCAGCATTTT.